This T cell receptor beta chain was observed in a study of blood T cell repertoires in COVID-19. V lost 6 bases and J lost 2; bases outside the gene matches: 17. The CDR3 length is 18 residues. CDR1 is MNHEY, CDR2 SMNVEV, per germline (reference sequence). The repertoire was sequenced with immunoSEQ multiplex PCR; TCRdb's copy has only in-frame clones and lacks some. The repertoire holds some 330,000 clones, with around nine tenths as singletons. Sequenced: PBMCs or T cells enriched from blood (not recorded which). The origin of this receptor is a man in his thirties or forties who had recovered from COVID-19. The chain carries TRBV27 and TRBJ1-2, with 8 positions matching TRBD1. The CDR3 DNA reads as TGTGCCAGCAGGTCAGGGGGCTCATCAATCTATAAGAACTATGGCTACACCTTC. Residues: CASRSGGSSIYKNYGYTF.